Below, one TCR beta chain is given with its context. This record comes from a study of blood T cell repertoires in COVID-19. Study summary: Acute and convalescent COVID-19 samples came from the United States, Italy and Spain. The cDNA or gDNA used as material had been derived from T cells, B-cell-depleted T cells, or PBMCs.

How the authors handled the data: By means of reference gene primer amplification, nucleated cell counts were estimated. TCRdb keeps only in-frame clones here, not all; method: immunoSEQ multiplex PCR. From that table come the V and J calls and clone size; the DNA was used to work out D and trimming. The table includes about 160,000 clones, approximately 93% detected once. The Seattle patients, enrolled during active infection, were followed longitudinally. Trimming took 0 bases from V and 0 from J, leaving 12 bases between them. Germline V gene lookup returns CDR1 SGHRS and CDR2 YFSETQ. The length of the CDR3 is 16 residues.

This chain uses TRBV5-1 with TRBJ1-1; possibly TRBD1 for D (6 bases). The receptor's source is a woman between 55 and 75 years old with COVID-19, enrolled during active disease. Specimen: peripheral blood. This CDR3 reads CASSLDRPGVNTEAFF. In nucleotides, the CDR3 is TGCGCCAGCAGCTTGGACAGGCCAGGGGTGAACACTGAAGCTTTCTTT.